The rows below give T cell receptor beta chains drawn from one sample of a study of graft-versus-host responses after intestinal transplantation. Measured with immunoSEQ multiplex PCR; TCRdb has only the in-frame clones, and not every one. This sample carries 84,000 or so clones, approximately 82% of them seen once, and the ten largest clones take roughly 0.83%. The antigens of these receptors remain unknown. The sequenced sample was unstimulated CD4+ T cells sorted from spleen or lymph node cells, obtained before intestinal transplant. Receptors were obtained from a human donor who received an intestinal transplant. The CDR3 runs from the conserved cysteine through the conserved F or W.

TRBJ2-3 TRBV29-1 CSVAPGQDTDTQYF
TRBJ1-4 TRBV29-1 CSVDPGANEKLFF
TRBJ1-4 TRBV15 CATSRDGRENEKLFF
TRBJ1-1 TRBV20-1 CSAGGGGKAFF
TRBJ2-3 TRBV18 CASSPKIGGTSTDTQYF
TRBJ1-1 TRBV6-1 CASSETGGDTEAFF
TRBJ2-1 TRBV28 CASGGQNNEQFF
TRBJ2-7 TRBV5-1 CASSLPSSSYEQYF
TRBJ1-5 TRBV28 CASSRPSGEPQHF
TRBJ2-3 TRBV6-1 CASSASFTDTQYF
TRBJ2-1 TRBV9 CASSVDSLGNEQFF
TRBJ2-7 TRBV5-1 CASSLEGVYEQYF
TRBJ1-1 TRBV2 CASSAEGNTEAFF
TRBJ2-1 TRBV7-2 CASSLALGRGYNEQFF
TRBJ2-2 TRBV6-4 CASSDMKDREGRELFF
TRBJ2-7 TRBV28 CASTTPGQGYEQYF
TRBJ2-5 TRBV5-4 CASSFERETQYF
TRBJ2-3 TRBV27 CASSTGLAADTQYF
TRBJ2-1 TRBV7-8 CASSSKAGGVYNEQFF